The clone carrying this T cell receptor beta chain was found a few times. Its antigen remains unknown. These data originate in a study of identical twins. This CDR3 comprises 16 residues. Trimming left V 1 base short and J 5 bases short, with 17 bases between. The V gene's germline CDR1 is LGHDT and CDR2 YNNKEL (reference sequence). Template switching (which added a universal primer site) was used, and cDNA carried unique molecular identifiers. In TCRdb, the 5' RACE reads were re-called with MiXCR into one record per CDR3 protein. The sample carries approximately 1.8 million distinct CDR3 sequences, about 32% recorded once. Broader study findings: Recombination models fit unrelated individuals' TCR alpha sharing but underestimated twins'. Where beta out-of-frame sequences were concerned, excess twin sharing was weaker. Donors were not followed over many years; analysis was cross-sectional.

The chain couples TRBV3-1 to TRBJ2-5; possible D gene TRBD2, 6 bases. This clonotype was obtained from a newborn girl in good health. The sequencing input was cord blood. CDR3: CASSQVGLPFVETQYF. Written as DNA, the CDR3 is TGTGCCAGCAGCCAAGTGGGACTCCCTTTTGTTGAGACCCAGTACTTC.